This is a list of T cell receptor beta chains from one sample in a study of graft-versus-host responses after intestinal transplantation. The assay was immunoSEQ multiplex PCR, and TCRdb's table has in-frame clones only and misses some. The table shows about 120,000 clones, with around 93% occurring only once. Their specific antigens are unknown. The sample was unstimulated CD4+ T cells sorted from spleen or lymph node cells, taken before intestinal transplant. The receptors come from a human donor who received an intestinal transplant. CDR3s include the opening cysteine and the closing phenylalanine or tryptophan. D genes are given only for firm matches.

TRBV14	TRBD1	TRBJ2-3	15	TGTGCCAGCAGCCAGAACAGGGGAAAGACTAATACGCAGTATTTT	CASSQNRGKTNTQYF
TRBV9	.	TRBJ2-3	17	TGTGCCAGCAGCGTAGACCCCCCCGGGTGGGGCACAGATACGCAGTATTTT	CASSVDPPGWGTDTQYF
TRBV28	.	TRBJ1-5	13	TGTGCCAGCAGTACCCGGCGTACGCAGCCCCAGCATTTT	CASSTRRTQPQHF
TRBV27	TRBD2	TRBJ2-2	18	TGTGCCAGCAGCCCCCATTGGGGCGGGAGCCGATCGACCGGGGAGCTGTTTTTT	CASSPHWGGSRSTGELFF
TRBV27	TRBD2	TRBJ2-1	14	TGTGCCAGGGCAGCGGGAGGGTCGGATAATGAGCAGTTCTTC	CARAAGGSDNEQFF
TRBV6-1	.	TRBJ2-6	14	TGTGCCAGCCGTCCTAACTCTGGGGCCAACGTCCTGACTTTC	CASRPNSGANVLTF
TRBV27	.	TRBJ1-5	16	TGTGCCAGCAGTTCGAATATTGACAGGTCGAATCAGCCCCAGCATTTT	CASSSNIDRSNQPQHF
TRBV5-6	TRBD2	TRBJ2-3	17	TGTGCCAGCAGCCCACCCAACCTAGCGGGAGGTAGGGATACGCAGTATTTT	CASSPPNLAGGRDTQYF
TRBV27	TRBD2	TRBJ2-5	16	TGTGCCAGCAGTCCGTGGACTAGCGGGGTTAAAGAGACCCAGTACTTC	CASSPWTSGVKETQYF
TRBV7-2	.	TRBJ2-7	14	TGTGCCAGCAGCTTAGTAGGAGGGGGCTACGAGCAGTACTTC	CASSLVGGGYEQYF
TRBV27	.	TRBJ1-1	13	TGTGCCAGCAGTTTCCACGGACAGCCGGAAGCTTTCTTT	CASSFHGQPEAFF
TRBV18	.	TRBJ2-4	13	TGTGCCAGCTACACGACAGGCTCGAACATTCAGTACTTC	CASYTTGSNIQYF
TRBV9	.	TRBJ1-2	14	TGTGCCAGCAGCGTAGGGGACCGTAACTATGGCTACACCTTC	CASSVGDRNYGYTF
TRBV5-1	.	TRBJ1-1	13	TGCGCCAGCAGCTGGACCAGGGGAACTGAAGCTTTCTTT	CASSWTRGTEAFF
TRBV15	.	TRBJ1-2	15	TGTGCCACCAGCAGAGACAGGGTTACTAACTATGGCTACACCTTC	CATSRDRVTNYGYTF
TRBV28	.	TRBJ2-6	18	TGTGCCAGCAGTCCCCTCGGGACATGGAGAGCCGGGGCCAACGTCCTGACTTTC	CASSPLGTWRAGANVLTF
TRBV7-9	TRBD2	TRBJ2-7	16	TGTGCCAGCAGCTTAGGTGGACTAGCGGGAAATAACGAGCAGTACTTC	CASSLGGLAGNNEQYF
TRBV6-1	.	TRBJ1-5	15	TGTGCCAGCAGCCCATTCGGGGCAAACAATCAGCCCCAGCATTTT	CASSPFGANNQPQHF
TRBV19	TRBD2	TRBJ2-7	16	TGTGCCAGTAGTATTCGGGGCGGGACTAGCTCCTACGAGCAGTACTTC	CASSIRGGTSSYEQYF
TRBV9	TRBD1	TRBJ1-2	17	TGTGCCAGCAGCGTAGAGCCAAGGACAGGGAGAAACTATGGCTACACCTTC	CASSVEPRTGRNYGYTF
TRBV5-1	TRBD1	TRBJ1-2	14	TGCGCCAGCAGCCCGGGACAGGGGGCGGAAGGCTACACCTTC	CASSPGQGAEGYTF
TRBV27	.	TRBJ1-1	15	TGTGCCAGCAGTTCTGTTGGACGTCGGGATCCTGAAGCTTTCTTT	CASSSVGRRDPEAFF
TRBV5-1	.	TRBJ2-7	13	TGCGCCAGCACCGTAGACGGAGTCTACGAGCAGTACTTC	CASTVDGVYEQYF
TRBV9	TRBD2	TRBJ2-3	15	TGTGCCAGCAGAGCTCCGGGAGGGGCCGGGGATACGCAGTATTTT	CASRAPGGAGDTQYF
TRBV5-4	.	TRBJ1-2	14	TGTGCCAGCAGCTTCGATCGCGGTAGTGGTGGCTACACCTTC	CASSFDRGSGGYTF
TRBV4-2	.	TRBJ1-5	13	TGTGCCAGCAGCCAAGATCCCGGTCGGCCCCAGCATTTT	CASSQDPGRPQHF
TRBV5-1	.	TRBJ2-5	17	TGCGCCAGCAGCTTGGTTGGGGTAGCGGCGAACCAAGAGACCCAGTACTTC	CASSLVGVAANQETQYF
TRBV5-1	.	TRBJ1-1	14	TGCGCCAGCAGCTTGGGACACATGAACACTGAAGCTTTCTTT	CASSLGHMNTEAFF
TRBV6-7	.	TRBJ1-2	14	TGTGCCAGCAGTTACTCGATCTTGCGTCAGGGCTACACCTTC	CASSYSILRQGYTF
TRBV5-1	TRBD2	TRBJ2-2	17	TGCGCCAGCAGCCCACGGGCGGGAGGGCCGAGCACCGGGGAGCTGTTTTTT	CASSPRAGGPSTGELFF
TRBV5-1	.	TRBJ2-5	15	TGCGCCAGCAGCACAGGGACCGCCTACCAAGAGACCCAGTACTTC	CASSTGTAYQETQYF
TRBV11-3	.	TRBJ1-2	13	TGTGCCAGCAGCTTTGGGGAGAGCTATGGCTACACCTTC	CASSFGESYGYTF
TRBV11-3	TRBD1	TRBJ2-2	16	TGTGCCAGCAGCTTAGGGGGACAGATGAACACCGGGGAGCTGTTTTTT	CASSLGGQMNTGELFF